This is a list of T cell receptor beta chains from one sample in a study of CD8 T cells in ankylosing spondylitis. MiXCR was run by TCRdb on the 5' RACE reads, yielding one entry per CDR3 protein. The table has 750,000 to 850,000 distinct CDR3 sequences, about an eighth seen once. Sequenced: blood, either unsorted or a sorted T cell fraction (not recorded which). These TCRs come from a male donor with ankylosing spondylitis. CDR3s include the opening cysteine and the closing phenylalanine or tryptophan. The D gene is left open where the match is weak. Not all rows give a size; the values are once, few, many and, for expanded clones, a class.

V: TRBV6-1
J: TRBJ2-5
size: few
D: TRBD2
DNA: TGTGCCAGCAGACCTAGCGGAGGGGAGACCCAGTACTTC
CDR3: CASRPSGGETQYF

V: TRBV9
J: TRBJ2-2
size: -
D: -
DNA: TGTGCCAGCAGCGTGAGGGTCCCACCCGGGGAGCTGTTTTTT
CDR3: CASSVRVPPGELFF

V: TRBV5-5
J: TRBJ2-2
size: few
D: TRBD1
DNA: TGTGCCAGCAGCTTGGAGGACAGGGGGGGGTACACCGGGGAGCTGTTTTTT
CDR3: CASSLEDRGGYTGELFF

V: TRBV6-1
J: TRBJ2-2
size: -
D: -
DNA: TGTGCCAGCAGCCGCAACACAGGGACCGGGGAGCTGTTTTTT
CDR3: CASSRNTGTGELFF

V: TRBV20-1
J: TRBJ2-7
size: -
D: -
DNA: TGCAGTGCTACGTATCGTCCTCACAACCGCCCGTACTTC
CDR3: CSATYRPHNRPYF

V: TRBV7-9
J: TRBJ2-1
size: -
D: TRBD1
DNA: TGTGCCAGCAGCTTGTGGGGACAGGGAGGCTTCTTC
CDR3: CASSLWGQGGFF

V: TRBV18
J: TRBJ1-4
size: -
D: -
DNA: TGTGCCAGCTCACCACAGGCAGCCCGTTCCAATGAAAAACTGTTTTTT
CDR3: CASSPQAARSNEKLFF

V: TRBV5-1
J: TRBJ2-3
size: -
D: -
DNA: TGCGCCAGCAGTCCCATGCGCGGCCCCAGGGGGGCTACGCAGTATTTT
CDR3: CASSPMRGPRGATQYF

V: TRBV7-2
J: TRBJ2-4
size: few
D: -
DNA: TGTGCCAGCAGCTGGCAGGGGAGCATTCAGTACTTC
CDR3: CASSWQGSIQYF

V: TRBV4-3
J: TRBJ1-4
size: -
D: TRBD1
DNA: TGCGCCAGCAGCCAAGATCCCCGGACAGGGTGGGATGAAAAACTGTTTTTT
CDR3: CASSQDPRTGWDEKLFF

V: TRBV28
J: TRBJ2-3
size: -
D: -
DNA: TGTGCCAGCAGTTCGGCAACTAGCACAGATACGCAGTATTTT
CDR3: CASSSATSTDTQYF

V: TRBV12-3/TRBV12-4
J: TRBJ2-1
size: few
D: -
DNA: TGTGCCAGCAGTTTAACAGGGAAAGCCTACAATGAGCAGTTCTTC
CDR3: CASSLTGKAYNEQFF

V: TRBV7-2
J: TRBJ2-7
size: -
D: TRBD2
DNA: TGTGCCAGCAGCTCACTAGCGGGAGGGCCTTTCCGATACGAGCAGTACTTC
CDR3: CASSSLAGGPFRYEQYF

V: TRBV18
J: TRBJ2-7
size: few
D: TRBD1
DNA: TGTGCCAGCTCACCTTCCCCGGGACAGGCCTACGAGCAGTACTTC
CDR3: CASSPSPGQAYEQYF

V: TRBV2
J: TRBJ2-1
size: few
D: -
DNA: TGTGCCAGCAGTCCGGTCTCCTACAATGAGCAGTTCTTC
CDR3: CASSPVSYNEQFF

V: TRBV5-4
J: TRBJ2-7
size: -
D: -
DNA: TGTGCCAGCAGCTTGGGCAGCCAGAGCTCCTACGAGCAGTACTTC
CDR3: CASSLGSQSSYEQYF

V: TRBV11-2
J: TRBJ1-2
size: -
D: -
DNA: TGTGCCAGCAGCTTGGAGGGGGGGCCGAACTATGGCTACACCTTC
CDR3: CASSLEGGPNYGYTF

V: TRBV7-8
J: TRBJ1-6
size: -
D: -
DNA: TGTGCCAGCAGCCCACGGACGGCATATAATTCACCCCTCCACTTT
CDR3: CASSPRTAYNSPLHF

V: TRBV20-1
J: TRBJ2-7
size: many
D: -
DNA: TGCAGTGCTAGACTAGCGAGCTCCTACGAGCAGTACTTC
CDR3: CSARLASSYEQYF

V: TRBV11-1
J: TRBJ2-6
size: few
D: TRBD1
DNA: TGTGCCAGCAGCTATCTACAGGGGGTTGAGGAAGGGGCCAACGTCCTGACTTTC
CDR3: CASSYLQGVEEGANVLTF

V: TRBV7-9
J: TRBJ2-2
size: few
D: TRBD1
DNA: TGTGCCAGCAGCATCGGGACAGGGGGCATCGGGGAGCTGTTTTTT
CDR3: CASSIGTGGIGELFF

V: TRBV27
J: TRBJ2-3
size: many
D: TRBD2
DNA: TGTGCCAGCAGCCCACGCGGGAGAAGCACAGATACGCAGTATTTT
CDR3: CASSPRGRSTDTQYF

V: TRBV20-1
J: TRBJ1-2
size: few
D: TRBD1
DNA: TGCAGTGCCCGGCTACAGGGGGCGAGGCATTCTAACTATGGCTACACCTTC
CDR3: CSARLQGARHSNYGYTF

V: TRBV3-1
J: TRBJ2-7
size: -
D: TRBD1
DNA: TGTGCCAGCAGCCAAGATAGAACAGGGGTGTACGAGCAGTACTTC
CDR3: CASSQDRTGVYEQYF

V: TRBV12-3/TRBV12-4
J: TRBJ2-3
size: many
D: TRBD2
DNA: TGTGCCGGGGGGGACGGTACAGATACGCAGTATTTT
CDR3: CAGGDGTDTQYF

V: TRBV29-1
J: TRBJ2-3
size: many
D: -
DNA: TGCAGCGGAAAGGGTGGGTTGAGCACAGATACGCAGTATTTT
CDR3: CSGKGGLSTDTQYF

V: TRBV20-1
J: TRBJ2-7
size: -
D: TRBD1
DNA: TGCAGTGCTATCTATCGACAGGGGGCTTCCTACGAGCAGTACTTC
CDR3: CSAIYRQGASYEQYF

V: TRBV20-1
J: TRBJ1-1
size: few
D: -
DNA: TGCAGTGCCCCAGTCCCCGGGAACACTGAAGCTTTCTTT
CDR3: CSAPVPGNTEAFF

V: TRBV7-9
J: TRBJ2-3
size: few
D: -
DNA: TGTGCCAGCACCGACGAGGTCTCAAGAGGGACGCAGTATTTT
CDR3: CASTDEVSRGTQYF

V: TRBV10-3
J: TRBJ2-5
size: -
D: TRBD1
DNA: TGTGCCACTATGAGGACAGGGTTCGAAGAGACCCAGTACTTC
CDR3: CATMRTGFEETQYF

V: TRBV12-5
J: TRBJ2-1
size: many
D: -
DNA: TGTGCTAGTGGTTTGGCCGACCTCCTCCTAGGTGAGCAGTTCTTC
CDR3: CASGLADLLLGEQFF

V: TRBV24-1
J: TRBJ1-6
size: few
D: -
DNA: TGTGCCACCAGTTTCGGATTTAATTCACCCCTCCACTTT
CDR3: CATSFGFNSPLHF

V: TRBV20-1
J: TRBJ2-1
size: few
D: TRBD2
DNA: TGCAGTGCTAGAGATTTCCGAGCGGGAAGCTCCTACAATGAGCAGTTCTTC
CDR3: CSARDFRAGSSYNEQFF

V: TRBV10-3
J: TRBJ1-4
size: few
D: -
DNA: TGTGCCATCAGTGAGTCCGGGACAAGTGAAAAACTGTTTTTT
CDR3: CAISESGTSEKLFF

V: TRBV9
J: TRBJ2-5
size: many
D: -
DNA: TGTGCCAGCAGCGAACAAGAGACCCAGTACTTC
CDR3: CASSEQETQYF

V: TRBV7-2
J: TRBJ2-7
size: few
D: -
DNA: TGTGCCAGCAGCTTAGCGGAGTTAGGTCTGGGGTTCGAGCAGTACTTC
CDR3: CASSLAELGLGFEQYF

V: TRBV30
J: TRBJ2-6
size: -
D: -
DNA: TGTGCCTGCCTCCGTGACTCTGGGGCCAACGTCCTGACTTTC
CDR3: CACLRDSGANVLTF

V: TRBV18
J: TRBJ2-1
size: few
D: TRBD2
DNA: TGTGCCAGCTCACCGGGACTATTCAATGAGCAGTTCTTC
CDR3: CASSPGLFNEQFF

V: TRBV7-8
J: TRBJ2-5
size: few
D: TRBD1
DNA: TGTGCCAGCAGCTTCAACACAGGGGGCCGGGAGACCCAGTACTTC
CDR3: CASSFNTGGRETQYF

V: TRBV5-1
J: TRBJ2-2
size: -
D: -
DNA: TGCGCCAGCAGCTTCCCGACGGGCACCGGGGAGCTGTTTTTT
CDR3: CASSFPTGTGELFF

V: TRBV10-3
J: TRBJ1-5
size: many
D: -
DNA: TGTGCCATCAGTGAGTCCAGGAATAGCAATCAGCCCCAGCATTTT
CDR3: CAISESRNSNQPQHF

V: TRBV6-7
J: TRBJ1-6
size: -
D: -
DNA: TGTGCCGGCCTCGGGGGCTCCTATAATTCACCCCTCCACTTT
CDR3: CAGLGGSYNSPLHF

V: TRBV7-3
J: TRBJ2-3
size: -
D: -
DNA: TGTGCCAGCAGCTTCTCCCCGGACAGCTACCAGTATTTT
CDR3: CASSFSPDSYQYF

V: TRBV5-1
J: TRBJ2-1
size: -
D: -
DNA: TGCGCCAGCAGCTTGTCCTTCAACCCGAGCTCCTACAATGAGCAGTTCTTC
CDR3: CASSLSFNPSSYNEQFF

V: TRBV5-1
J: TRBJ1-4
size: -
D: TRBD1
DNA: TGCGCCAGCAGCCGGGACAGGGGGACTAATGAAAAACTGTTTTTT
CDR3: CASSRDRGTNEKLFF

V: TRBV4-3
J: TRBJ2-7
size: few
D: TRBD2
DNA: TGCGCCAGCAGCCAGGTATTCGCTAGCGGGAGTGCCTACGAGCAGTACTTC
CDR3: CASSQVFASGSAYEQYF

V: TRBV7-2
J: TRBJ2-2
size: few
D: -
DNA: TGTGCCAGCAGCCCACGCTCCCGGGTTGGTACCGGGGAGCTGTTTTTT
CDR3: CASSPRSRVGTGELFF

V: TRBV10-3
J: TRBJ1-6
size: few
D: -
DNA: TGTGCCATCAGTGTCGAGGTTAATTCACCCCTCCACTTT
CDR3: CAISVEVNSPLHF

V: TRBV27
J: TRBJ2-7
size: -
D: TRBD1
DNA: TGTGCCAGCGGGAGACAGGGCCGCTACGAGCAGTACTTC
CDR3: CASGRQGRYEQYF

V: TRBV20-1
J: TRBJ2-3
size: few
D: -
DNA: TGCAGTGCTATCGGCTTTACGGCAAGCACAGATACGCAGTATTTT
CDR3: CSAIGFTASTDTQYF